The rows below give T cell receptor beta chains drawn from one sample of a study of cytomegalovirus exposure and HLA in healthy donors. Repertoires were generated with immunoSEQ multiplex PCR, while TCRdb's copy carries only in-frame clones and drops some. The sample shows around 110,000 clones, around three quarters of them seen only once. Sequencing input: PBMCs. These receptors all stem from a man in his thirties or forties in good health and CMV-seropositive. Both conserved end residues are part of each CDR3. D genes are given only for firm matches. Expanded clones are given a class, and other clones once, few, many or no size at all.

v_gene	d_gene	abundance	j_gene	CDR3aa	CDR3nt
TRBV6-1	-	few	TRBJ2-1	CASSDSGTGNWYEQFF	TGTGCCAGCAGTGATTCCGGCACAGGGAATTGGTATGAGCAGTTCTTC
TRBV27	-	-	TRBJ2-5	CASSETRGAETQYF	TGTGCCAGCAGTGAAACCCGGGGGGCCGAGACCCAGTACTTC
TRBV7-8	-	-	TRBJ2-3	CASTPPGRARDTQYF	TGTGCCAGCACCCCACCCGGCAGGGCGAGAGATACGCAGTATTTT
TRBV30	TRBD2	-	TRBJ2-7	CAWSPGGGSYEQYF	TGTGCCTGGAGCCCTGGGGGAGGGTCCTACGAGCAGTACTTC
TRBV18	-	-	TRBJ2-7	CASSPVWGGGSPYEQYF	TGTGCCAGCTCACCAGTTTGGGGGGGCGGGTCCCCCTACGAGCAGTACTTC
TRBV30	-	-	TRBJ1-1	CAWSWGQGAEAFF	TGTGCCTGGAGTTGGGGGCAGGGAGCAGAAGCTTTCTTT
TRBV19	-	-	TRBJ1-2	CASTKNYGYTF	TGTGCCAGTACCAAAAACTATGGCTACACCTTC
TRBV28	-	once	TRBJ1-2	CASSFFRSNYGYTF	TGTGCCAGCAGTTTTTTCAGGTCTAACTATGGCTACACCTTC
TRBV9	TRBD2	-	TRBJ2-3	CASSVGLADTQYF	TGTGCCAGCAGCGTGGGACTAGCAGATACGCAGTATTTT
TRBV27	-	-	TRBJ2-7	CASGRSYEQYF	TGTGCCAGCGGCCGTTCCTACGAGCAGTACTTC
TRBV9	-	-	TRBJ1-2	CASSPDRNYGYTF	TGTGCCAGCAGCCCGGACAGAAACTATGGCTACACCTTC
TRBV7-6	TRBD2	-	TRBJ2-1	CASSLDWAGDSSYNEQFF	TGTGCCAGCAGCTTAGACTGGGCGGGAGACAGCTCCTACAATGAGCAGTTCTTC
TRBV6-5	TRBD1	-	TRBJ1-2	CASSRTGSYGYTF	TGTGCCAGCAGCCGGACAGGGAGCTATGGCTACACCTTC